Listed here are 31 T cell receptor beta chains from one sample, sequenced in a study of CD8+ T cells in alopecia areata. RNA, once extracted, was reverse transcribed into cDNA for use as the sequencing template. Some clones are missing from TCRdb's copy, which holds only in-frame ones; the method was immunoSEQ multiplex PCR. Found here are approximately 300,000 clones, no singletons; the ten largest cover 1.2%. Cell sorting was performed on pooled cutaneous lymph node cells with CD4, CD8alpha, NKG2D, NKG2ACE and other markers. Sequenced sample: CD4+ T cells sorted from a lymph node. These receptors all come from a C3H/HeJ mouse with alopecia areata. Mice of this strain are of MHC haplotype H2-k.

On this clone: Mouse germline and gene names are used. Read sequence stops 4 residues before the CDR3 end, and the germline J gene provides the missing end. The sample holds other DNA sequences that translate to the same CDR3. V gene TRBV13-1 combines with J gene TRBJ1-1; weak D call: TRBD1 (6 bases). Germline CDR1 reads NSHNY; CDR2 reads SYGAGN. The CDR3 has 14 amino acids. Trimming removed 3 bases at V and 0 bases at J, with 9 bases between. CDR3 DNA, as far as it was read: TGTGCCAGCAGTGTTGACAGGACAAACACA. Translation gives CASSVDRTNT. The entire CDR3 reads CASSVDRTNTEVFF.

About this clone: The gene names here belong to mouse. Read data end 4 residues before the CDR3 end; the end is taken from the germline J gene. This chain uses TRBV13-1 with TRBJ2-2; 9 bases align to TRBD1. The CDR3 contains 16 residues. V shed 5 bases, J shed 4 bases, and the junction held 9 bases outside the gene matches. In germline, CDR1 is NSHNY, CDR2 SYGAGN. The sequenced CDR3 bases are TGTGCCAGCAGGTCTACAGGGGGCGCGGGCACCGGG. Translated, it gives CASRSTGGAGTG. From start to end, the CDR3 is CASRSTGGAGTGQLYF.

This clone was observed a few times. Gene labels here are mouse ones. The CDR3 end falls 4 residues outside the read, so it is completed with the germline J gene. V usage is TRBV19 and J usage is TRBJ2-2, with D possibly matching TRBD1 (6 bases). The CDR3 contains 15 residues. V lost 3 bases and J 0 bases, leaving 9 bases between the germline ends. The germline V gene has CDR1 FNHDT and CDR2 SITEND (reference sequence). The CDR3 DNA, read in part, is TGTGCCAGCAGTAACGACAGGACAAACACCGGG. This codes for CASSNDRTNTG. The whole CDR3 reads CASSNDRTNTGQLYF. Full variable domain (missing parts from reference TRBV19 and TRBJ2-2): GGIITQTPKFLIGQEGQKLTLKCQQNFNHDTMYWYRQDSGKGLRLIYYSITENDLQKGDLSEGYDASREKKSSFSLTVTSAQKNEMAVFLCASSNDRTNTGQLYFGEGSKLTVL.

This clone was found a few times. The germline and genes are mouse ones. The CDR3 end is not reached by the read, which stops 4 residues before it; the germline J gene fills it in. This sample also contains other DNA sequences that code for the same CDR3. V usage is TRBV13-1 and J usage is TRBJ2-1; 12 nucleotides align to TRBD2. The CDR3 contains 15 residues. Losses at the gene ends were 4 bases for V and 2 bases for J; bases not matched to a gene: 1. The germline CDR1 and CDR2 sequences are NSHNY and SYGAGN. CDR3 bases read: TGTGCCAGCAGTAGGACTGGGGGGGACTATGCT. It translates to CASSRTGGDYA. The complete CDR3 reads CASSRTGGDYAEQFF.

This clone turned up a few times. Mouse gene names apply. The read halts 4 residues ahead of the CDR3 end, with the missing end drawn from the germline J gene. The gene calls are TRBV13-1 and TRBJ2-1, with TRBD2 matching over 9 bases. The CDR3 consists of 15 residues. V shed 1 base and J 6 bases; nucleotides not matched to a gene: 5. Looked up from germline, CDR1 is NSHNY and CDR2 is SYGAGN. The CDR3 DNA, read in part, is TGTGCCAGCAGTGATTTACTGGGGGGATTTGCT. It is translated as CASSDLLGGFA. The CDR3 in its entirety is CASSDLLGGFAEQFF.

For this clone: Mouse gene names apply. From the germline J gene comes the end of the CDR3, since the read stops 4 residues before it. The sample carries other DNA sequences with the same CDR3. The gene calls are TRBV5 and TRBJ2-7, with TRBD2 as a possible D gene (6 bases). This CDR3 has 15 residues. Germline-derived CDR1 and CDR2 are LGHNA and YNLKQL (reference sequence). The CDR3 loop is CASSQDWGGGYEQYF. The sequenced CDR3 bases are TGTGCCAGCAGCCAAGACTGGGGCGGAGGGTAT.

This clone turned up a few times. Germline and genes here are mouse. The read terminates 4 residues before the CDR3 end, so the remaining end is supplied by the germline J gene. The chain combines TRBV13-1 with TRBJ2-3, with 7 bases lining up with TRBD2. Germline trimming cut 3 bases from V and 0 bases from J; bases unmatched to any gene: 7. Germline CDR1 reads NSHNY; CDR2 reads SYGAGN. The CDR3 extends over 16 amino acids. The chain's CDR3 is CASSGKPGGSAETLYF. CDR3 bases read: TGTGCCAGCAGTGGAAAGCCTGGGGGTAGTGCAGAA.

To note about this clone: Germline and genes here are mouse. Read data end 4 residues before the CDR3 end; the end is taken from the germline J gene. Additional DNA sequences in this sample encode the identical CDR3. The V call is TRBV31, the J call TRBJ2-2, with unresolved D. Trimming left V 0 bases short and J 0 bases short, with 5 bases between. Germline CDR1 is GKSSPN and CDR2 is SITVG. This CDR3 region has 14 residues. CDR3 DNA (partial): TGTGCCTGGAGTCTGGGGACAAACACCGGG. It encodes CAWSLGTNTG. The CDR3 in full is CAWSLGTNTGQLYF.

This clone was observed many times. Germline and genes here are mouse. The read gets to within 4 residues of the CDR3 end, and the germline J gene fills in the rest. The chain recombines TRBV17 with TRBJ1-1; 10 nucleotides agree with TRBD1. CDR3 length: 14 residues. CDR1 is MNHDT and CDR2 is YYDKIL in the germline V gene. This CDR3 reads CASSRLDRGQEVFF. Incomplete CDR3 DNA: TGTGCTAGCAGTAGACTCGACAGGGGGCAA.

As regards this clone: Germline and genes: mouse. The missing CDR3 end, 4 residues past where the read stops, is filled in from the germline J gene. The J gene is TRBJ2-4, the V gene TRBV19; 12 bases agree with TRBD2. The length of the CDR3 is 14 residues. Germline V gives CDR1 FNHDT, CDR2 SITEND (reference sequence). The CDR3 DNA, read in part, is TGTGCCAGCAGGCGGGACTGGGGGGCCAAC. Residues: CASRRDWGAN. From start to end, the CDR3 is CASRRDWGANTLYF.

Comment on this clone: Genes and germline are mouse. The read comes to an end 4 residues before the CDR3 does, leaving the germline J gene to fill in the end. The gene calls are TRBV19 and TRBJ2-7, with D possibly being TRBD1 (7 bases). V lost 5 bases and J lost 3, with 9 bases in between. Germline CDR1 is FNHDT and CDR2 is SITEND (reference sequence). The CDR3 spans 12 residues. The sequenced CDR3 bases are TGTGCCAGCAGCCAGGGGGGCTAT. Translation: CASSQGGY. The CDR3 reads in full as CASSQGGYEQYF.

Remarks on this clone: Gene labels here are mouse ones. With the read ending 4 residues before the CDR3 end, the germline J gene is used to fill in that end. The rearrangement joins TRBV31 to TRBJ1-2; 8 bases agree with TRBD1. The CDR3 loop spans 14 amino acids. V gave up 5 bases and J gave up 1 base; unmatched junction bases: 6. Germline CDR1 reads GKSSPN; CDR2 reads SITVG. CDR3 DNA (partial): TGTGCCTGGGGACAGGGAGGGGGAAACTCC. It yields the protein CAWGQGGGNS. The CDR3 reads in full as CAWGQGGGNSDYTF.

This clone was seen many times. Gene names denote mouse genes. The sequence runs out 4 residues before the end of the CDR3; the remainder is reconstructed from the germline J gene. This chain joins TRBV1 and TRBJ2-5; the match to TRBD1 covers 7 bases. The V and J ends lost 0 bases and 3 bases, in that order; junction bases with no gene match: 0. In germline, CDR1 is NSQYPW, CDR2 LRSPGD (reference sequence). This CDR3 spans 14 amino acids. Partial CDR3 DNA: TGCACCTGCAGTGCAGAGGGACAGCAAGAC. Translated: CTCSAEGQQD. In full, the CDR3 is CTCSAEGQQDTQYF.

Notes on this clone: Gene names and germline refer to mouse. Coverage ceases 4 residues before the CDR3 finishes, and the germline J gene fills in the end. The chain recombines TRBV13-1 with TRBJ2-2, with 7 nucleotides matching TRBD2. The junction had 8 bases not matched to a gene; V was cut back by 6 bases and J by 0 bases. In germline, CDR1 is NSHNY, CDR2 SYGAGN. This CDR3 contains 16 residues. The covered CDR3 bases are TGTGCCAGCAAATTGGGGGGTACGACAAACACCGGG. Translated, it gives CASKLGGTTNTG. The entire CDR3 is CASKLGGTTNTGQLYF.

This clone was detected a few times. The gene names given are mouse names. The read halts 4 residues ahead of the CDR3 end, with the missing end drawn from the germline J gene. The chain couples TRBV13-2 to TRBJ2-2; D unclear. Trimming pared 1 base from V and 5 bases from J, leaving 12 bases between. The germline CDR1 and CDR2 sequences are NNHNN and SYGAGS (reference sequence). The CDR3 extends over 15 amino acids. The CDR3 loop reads CASGDSERGTGQLYF. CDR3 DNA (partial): TGTGCCAGCGGTGATTCAGAGAGAGGGACCGGG.

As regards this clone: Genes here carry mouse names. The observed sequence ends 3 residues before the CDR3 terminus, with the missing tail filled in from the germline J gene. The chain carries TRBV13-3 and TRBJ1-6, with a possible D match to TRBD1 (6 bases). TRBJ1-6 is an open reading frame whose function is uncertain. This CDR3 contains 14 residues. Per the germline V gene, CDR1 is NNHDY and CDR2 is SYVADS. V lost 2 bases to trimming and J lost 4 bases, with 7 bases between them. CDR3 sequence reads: CASSEQGYNSPLYF. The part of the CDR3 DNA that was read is TGTGCCAGCAGTGAGCAGGGGTATAATTCGCCC.

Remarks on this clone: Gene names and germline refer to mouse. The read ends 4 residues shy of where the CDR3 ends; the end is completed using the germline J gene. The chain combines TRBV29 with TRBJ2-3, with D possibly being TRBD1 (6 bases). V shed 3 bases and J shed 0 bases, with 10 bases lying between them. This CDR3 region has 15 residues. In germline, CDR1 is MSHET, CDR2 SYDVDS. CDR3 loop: CASSFGTSSAETLYF. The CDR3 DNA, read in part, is TGTGCTAGCAGTTTCGGGACATCTAGTGCAGAA.

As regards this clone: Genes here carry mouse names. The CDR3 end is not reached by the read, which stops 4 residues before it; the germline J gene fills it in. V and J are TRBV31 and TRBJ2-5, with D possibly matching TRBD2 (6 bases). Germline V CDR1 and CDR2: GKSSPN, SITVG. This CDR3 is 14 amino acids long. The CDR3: CAWSLITGRDTQYF. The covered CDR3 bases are TGTGCCTGGAGTCTAATAACTGGGAGAGAC.

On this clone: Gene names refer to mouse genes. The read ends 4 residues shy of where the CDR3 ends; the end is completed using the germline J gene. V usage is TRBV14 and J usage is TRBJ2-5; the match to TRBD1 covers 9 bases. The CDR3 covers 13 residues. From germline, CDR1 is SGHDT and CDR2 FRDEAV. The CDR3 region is CASTWTGEDTQYF. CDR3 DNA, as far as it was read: TGTGCCAGCACGTGGACAGGGGAAGAC.

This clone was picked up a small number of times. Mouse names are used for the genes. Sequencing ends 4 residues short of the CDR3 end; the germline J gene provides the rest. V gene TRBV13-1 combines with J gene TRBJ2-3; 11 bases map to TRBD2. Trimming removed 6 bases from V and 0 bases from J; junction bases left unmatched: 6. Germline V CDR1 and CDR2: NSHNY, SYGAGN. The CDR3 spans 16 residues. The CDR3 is CASTPGLGASAETLYF. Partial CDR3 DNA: TGTGCCAGCACCCCGGGACTGGGGGCTAGTGCAGAA.

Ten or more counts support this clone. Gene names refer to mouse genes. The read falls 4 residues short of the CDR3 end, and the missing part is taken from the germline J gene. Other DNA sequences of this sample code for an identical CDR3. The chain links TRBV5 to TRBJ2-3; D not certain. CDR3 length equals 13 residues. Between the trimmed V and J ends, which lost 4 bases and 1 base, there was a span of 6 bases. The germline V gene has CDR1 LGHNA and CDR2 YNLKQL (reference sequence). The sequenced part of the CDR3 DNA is TGTGCCAGCAGCCCCCAGGGTGCAGAA. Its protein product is CASSPQGAE. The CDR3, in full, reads CASSPQGAETLYF.

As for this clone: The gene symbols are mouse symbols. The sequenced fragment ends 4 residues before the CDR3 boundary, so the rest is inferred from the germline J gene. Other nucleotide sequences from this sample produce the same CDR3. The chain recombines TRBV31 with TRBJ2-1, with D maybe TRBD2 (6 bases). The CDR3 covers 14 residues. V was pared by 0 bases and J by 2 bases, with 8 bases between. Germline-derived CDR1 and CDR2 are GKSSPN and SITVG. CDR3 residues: CAWSLWGDYAEQFF. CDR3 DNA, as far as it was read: TGTGCCTGGAGTCTCTGGGGAGACTATGCT.

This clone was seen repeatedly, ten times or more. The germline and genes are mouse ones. The part of the CDR3 DNA that was read is TGTGCTAGCAGGCGACAGGGGAGATATGCT. It encodes CASRRQGRYA. The complete CDR3 sequence is CASRRQGRYAEQFF. The chain joins TRBV17 to TRBJ2-1, with 8 bases that match TRBD1. From the germline J gene comes the end of the CDR3, since the read stops 4 residues before it. V lost 6 bases and J lost 4; bases outside the gene matches: 5. Germline V CDR1 and CDR2: MNHDT, YYDKIL. The CDR3 spans 14 residues.

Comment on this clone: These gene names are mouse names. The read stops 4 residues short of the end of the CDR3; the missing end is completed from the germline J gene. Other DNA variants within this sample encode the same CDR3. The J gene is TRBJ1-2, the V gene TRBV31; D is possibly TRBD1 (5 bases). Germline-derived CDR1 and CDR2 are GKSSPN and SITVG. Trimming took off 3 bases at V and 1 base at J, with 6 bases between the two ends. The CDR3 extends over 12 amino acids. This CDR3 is CAWRGGNSDYTF. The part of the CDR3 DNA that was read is TGTGCCTGGAGGGGGGGAAACTCC.

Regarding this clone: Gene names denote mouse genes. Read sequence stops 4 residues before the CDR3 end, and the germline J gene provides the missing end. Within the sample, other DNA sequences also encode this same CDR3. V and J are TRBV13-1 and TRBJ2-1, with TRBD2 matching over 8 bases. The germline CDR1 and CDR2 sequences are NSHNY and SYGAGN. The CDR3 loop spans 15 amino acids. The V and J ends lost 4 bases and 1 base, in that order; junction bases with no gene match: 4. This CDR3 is CASSPLGGNYAEQFF. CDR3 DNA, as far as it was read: TGTGCCAGCAGTCCCTTGGGGGGGAACTATGCT.

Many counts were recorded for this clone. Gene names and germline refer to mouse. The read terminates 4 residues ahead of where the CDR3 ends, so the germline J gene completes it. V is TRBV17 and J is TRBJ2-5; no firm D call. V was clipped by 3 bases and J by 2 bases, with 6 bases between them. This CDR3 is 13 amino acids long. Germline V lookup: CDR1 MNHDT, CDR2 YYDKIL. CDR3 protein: CASSSSSQDTQYF. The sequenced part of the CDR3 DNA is TGTGCTAGCAGTAGTTCCAGCCAAGAC.

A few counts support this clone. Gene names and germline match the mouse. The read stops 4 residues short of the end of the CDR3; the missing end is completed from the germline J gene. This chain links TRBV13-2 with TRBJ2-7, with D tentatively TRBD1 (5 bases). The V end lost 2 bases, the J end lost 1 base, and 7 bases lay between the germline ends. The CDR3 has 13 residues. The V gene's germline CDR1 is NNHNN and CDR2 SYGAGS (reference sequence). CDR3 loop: CASGDSGSYEQYF. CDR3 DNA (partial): TGTGCCAGCGGTGACTCAGGGTCCTAT.

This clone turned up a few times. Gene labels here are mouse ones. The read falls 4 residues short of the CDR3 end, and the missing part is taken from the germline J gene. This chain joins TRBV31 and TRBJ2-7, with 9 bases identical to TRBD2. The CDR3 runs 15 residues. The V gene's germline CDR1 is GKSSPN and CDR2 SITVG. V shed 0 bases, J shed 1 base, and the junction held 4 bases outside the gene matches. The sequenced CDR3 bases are TGTGCCTGGAGTCTAGAACTGGGGGGTTCCTAT. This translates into CAWSLELGGSY. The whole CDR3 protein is CAWSLELGGSYEQYF.

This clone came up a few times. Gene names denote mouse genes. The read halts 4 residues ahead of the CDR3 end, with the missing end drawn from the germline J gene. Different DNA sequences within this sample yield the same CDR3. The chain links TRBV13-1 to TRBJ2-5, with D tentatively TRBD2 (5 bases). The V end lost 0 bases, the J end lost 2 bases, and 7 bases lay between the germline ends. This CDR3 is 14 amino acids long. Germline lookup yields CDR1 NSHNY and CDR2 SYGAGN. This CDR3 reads CASSDVGSQDTQYF. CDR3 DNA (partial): TGTGCCAGCAGTGATGTGGGGTCCCAAGAC.

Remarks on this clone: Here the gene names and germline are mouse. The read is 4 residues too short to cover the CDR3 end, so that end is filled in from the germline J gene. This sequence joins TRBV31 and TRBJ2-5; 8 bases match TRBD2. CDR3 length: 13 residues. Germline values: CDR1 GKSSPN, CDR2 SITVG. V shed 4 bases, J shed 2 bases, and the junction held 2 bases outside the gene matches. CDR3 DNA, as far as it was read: TGTGCCTGGACTGGGGGGCGCCAAGAC. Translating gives CAWTGGRQD. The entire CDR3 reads CAWTGGRQDTQYF.

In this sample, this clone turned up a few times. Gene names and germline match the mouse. CDR3 loop: CTCSAGQGRSAETLYF. Incomplete CDR3 DNA: TGCACCTGCAGTGCCGGACAGGGAAGGAGTGCAGAA. V and J are TRBV1 and TRBJ2-3; TRBD1 matches at 8 bases. The read is 4 residues too short to cover the CDR3 end, so that end is filled in from the germline J gene. This CDR3 region has 16 residues. Germline loops: CDR1 NSQYPW, CDR2 LRSPGD (reference sequence). The V gene end was trimmed by 3 bases and the J gene end by 0 bases; junction bases not matched to a gene: 5.